Each of the 22 T cell receptor beta chains below was sequenced from the same sample in a study of cytomegalovirus exposure and HLA in healthy donors. With 60 Vbeta and 13 Jbeta primers, the PCR was carried out. Repertoires were generated with immunoSEQ multiplex PCR, while TCRdb's copy carries only in-frame clones and drops some. The repertoire holds about 150,000 clones, with around three quarters as singletons. Material: PBMCs. The origin of the receptors is a man between 40 and 49 years old in good health and CMV-seropositive.

Here the CDR3 DNA reads TGCGCCAGCAGCGTCTCCTCACAGGTGGAAGGTGGCTACACCTTC. Translated: CASSVSSQVEGGYTF. The V and J genes are TRBV5-1 and TRBJ1-2; possibly TRBD1 for D (5 bases). The length of the CDR3 is 15 residues. V was pared by 4 bases and J by 7 bases, with 20 bases between. Germline CDR1 SGHRS, CDR2 YFSETQ.

Comments on this clone: Other DNA sequences within the sample encode an identical CDR3. The chain uses TRBV7-3 and TRBJ2-1, with TRBD2 identical over 11 bases. CDR1 SGHTA and CDR2 FQGTGA come from the germline V gene. Trimming took 5 bases from V and 4 from J; bases not matched to a gene: 4. CDR3 length: 15 amino acids. CDR3 protein: CASSLRTSGYNEQFF. CDR3 sequence (DNA): TGTGCCAGCAGCCTCCGGACTAGCGGGTACAATGAGCAGTTCTTC. Full variable domain (missing parts from reference TRBV7-3 and TRBJ2-1): GAGVSQTPSNKVTEKGKYVELRCDPISGHTALYWYRQSLGQGPEFLIYFQGTGAADDSGLPNDRFFAVRPEGSVSTLKIQRTERGDSAVYLCASSLRTSGYNEQFFGPGTRLTVL.

This chain uses TRBV4-3 with TRBJ2-1; 8 bases are a match to TRBD1. V shed 0 bases, J shed 5 bases, and the junction held 9 bases outside the gene matches. The CDR3 runs to 17 residues. CDR1 and CDR2 (germline): LGHNA, YSLEER. This CDR3 is CASSQEPGTGGDNEQFF. The CDR3 DNA reads as TGCGCCAGCAGCCAAGAACCAGGGACAGGTGGTGACAATGAGCAGTTCTTC.

This clone appeared a few times. V is TRBV4-3 and J is TRBJ1-2; 8 bases align to TRBD1. V was clipped by 0 bases and J by 3 bases; unmatched bases: 9. The length of the CDR3 is 17 residues. Germline CDR1 is LGHNA and CDR2 is YSLEER. The CDR3 sequence: CASSQDKGRTGYYGYTF. DNA for the CDR3: TGCGCCAGCAGCCAAGATAAGGGGAGGACAGGGTACTATGGCTACACCTTC.

CDR3 loop: CASSVGAGGPTRLAEAFF. The CDR3 nucleotides read TGTGCCAGCAGCGTAGGGGCAGGAGGGCCAACGAGGTTAGCTGAAGCTTTCTTT. This chain connects TRBV9 to TRBJ1-1, with D unclear. CDR1 is SGDLS and CDR2 is YYNGEE in the germline V gene. This CDR3 spans 18 amino acids. With 0 bases removed from V and 6 bases from J, the gap between germline ends came to 24 bases.

There are a few counts of this clone. J is TRBJ2-7 and V is TRBV7-7; 11 bases line up with TRBD1. This CDR3 region has 13 residues. The germline gives CDR1 SSHAT, CDR2 FNYEAQ (reference sequence). Trimming cost V 5 bases and J 5 bases; bases outside gene matches: 2. CDR3 nucleotides: TGTGCCAGCAGCGGGGACAGGGGGGACGAGCAGTACTTC. It codes for CASSGDRGDEQYF.

In this sample, this clone turned up a few times. The J gene is TRBJ1-3, the V gene TRBV28; TRBD1 might be the D (6 bases). The CDR3 sequence is 14 residues long. Germline-derived CDR1 and CDR2 are MDHEN and SYDVKM. The V end was cut by 3 bases, the J end by 4 bases, with 10 bases between. DNA of the CDR3: TGTGCCAGCAGTTTCGGGGGGCAGGGAAACACCATATATTTT. This sequence encodes CASSFGGQGNTIYF.

This clone was seen more than once but under ten times. V and J are TRBV19 and TRBJ2-2; D is possibly TRBD2 (7 bases). The germline V gene encodes CDR1 LNHDA and CDR2 SQIVND (reference sequence). V lost 3 bases and J 5 bases, leaving 16 bases between the germline ends. This CDR3 region has 16 residues. The CDR3 here is CASSIRGAAGTGELFF. The CDR3 DNA follows: TGTGCCAGTAGTATTCGGGGGGCAGCGGGAACCGGGGAGCTGTTTTTT.

The V call is TRBV7-8, the J call TRBJ1-5; 11 bases line up with TRBD1. J gave up 1 base and V 5 bases, and 7 bases lay outside the gene matches. CDR1 and CDR2 (germline): SGHVS, FQNEAQ. This CDR3 contains 17 residues. CDR3: CASSDRTGGLSNQPQHF. CDR3 DNA sequence: TGTGCCAGCAGCGACCGGACAGGGGGCTTAAGCAATCAGCCCCAGCATTTT.

This chain links TRBV6-1 with TRBJ2-6, with unresolved D. Germline assignment: CDR1 MNHNS and CDR2 SASEGT. V lost 1 base and J 2 bases, leaving 9 bases between the germline ends. This CDR3 contains 16 residues. Here the CDR3 DNA reads TGTGCCAGCAGTGAAGACCCCCGAGCTGGGGCCAACGTCCTGACTTTC. Its protein is CASSEDPRAGANVLTF.

The CDR3 sequence is CASSLLGAYEQYF. The CDR3 DNA sequence: TGTGCCAGCAGTTTATTAGGGGCCTACGAGCAGTACTTC. The chain links TRBV27 to TRBJ2-7, with a tentative D call TRBD1 (5 bases). Germline CDR1 MNHEY, CDR2 SMNVEV (reference sequence). The CDR3 consists of 13 residues. Trimming took 1 base from V and 2 from J, leaving 6 bases between them.

This clone has only a few counts. The chain carries TRBV28 and TRBJ2-3, with 16 bases identical to TRBD2. V was clipped by 5 bases and J by 4 bases; unmatched bases: 6. The V gene's germline CDR1 is MDHEN and CDR2 SYDVKM. The CDR3 sequence is 17 residues long. In DNA, the CDR3 is TGTGCCAGCAGTGACCCGGGACTAGCGGGAGGGCCAGATACGCAGTATTTT. Amino acid sequence: CASSDPGLAGGPDTQYF.

The chain carries TRBV4-3 and TRBJ2-3; D gene ambiguous. The V end was cut by 6 bases, the J end by 1 base, with 8 bases between. The germline gives CDR1 LGHNA, CDR2 YSLEER. The CDR3 loop spans 13 amino acids. The CDR3 protein is CASSHPGTDTQYF. DNA of the CDR3: TGCGCCAGCAGTCACCCAGGCACAGATACGCAGTATTTT.

The chain is built from TRBV6-1 and TRBJ2-2; D not resolved. The germline CDR1 and CDR2 sequences are MNHNS and SASEGT. Trimming removed 2 bases from V and 7 bases from J, with 5 bases in between. The CDR3 is made up of 12 amino acids. CDR3 coding DNA: TGTGCCAGCAGTGAAACAGTCGGGGAGCTGTTTTTT. It codes for CASSETVGELFF.

The V call is TRBV7-2, the J call TRBJ2-7; D possibly corresponds to TRBD2 (7 bases). V gave up 5 bases and J gave up 6 bases, with 17 bases separating them. The CDR3 length is 14 residues. Germline CDR1 reads SGHTA; CDR2 reads FQGNSA. CDR3 sequence: CASSPRGGRREQYF. The CDR3 nucleotides read TGTGCCAGCAGCCCGAGGGGGGGTAGGCGCGAGCAGTACTTC.

V is TRBV10-3 and J is TRBJ2-2; D call uncertain. CDR1 ENHRY and CDR2 SYGVKD come from the germline V gene. This CDR3 is built from 13 residues. Trimming cost V 4 bases and J 4 bases, with 7 bases left between them. For the CDR3, the DNA is TGTGCCATCAGTGGCGTCCTCACCGGGGAGCTGTTTTTT. It is translated as CAISGVLTGELFF.

The chain links TRBV9 to TRBJ1-5; no reliable D call. The CDR3 totals 14 residues. Germline loops: CDR1 SGDLS, CDR2 YYNGEE. Trimming took 4 bases from V and 7 from J, leaving 15 bases between them. The CDR3 bases are TGTGCCAGCAGCCCCCGAGTCGACGGGCAGCCCCAGCATTTT. Translation gives CASSPRVDGQPQHF.

The chain recombines TRBV2 with TRBJ1-6, with D uncertain. CDR3 length: 13 residues. V dropped 5 bases and J dropped 10 bases, with 12 bases sitting between them. Germline V lookup: CDR1 SNHLY, CDR2 FYNNEI. CDR3 coding DNA: TGTGCCAGCAGTTCGGGTTCTCGGTCACCCCTCCACTTT. Translated: CASSSGSRSPLHF. Looking up the rest from reference TRBV2 and TRBJ1-6 gives the full variable domain: EPEVTQTPSHQVTQMGQEVILRCVPISNHLYFYWYRQILGQKVEFLVSFYNNEISEKSEIFDDQFSVERPDGSNFTLKIRSTKLEDSAMYFCASSSGSRSPLHFGNGTRLTVT.

The V gene is TRBV29-1, the J gene TRBJ1-1; the D gene is possibly TRBD1 (5 bases). The V end lost 3 bases, the J end lost 6 bases, and 20 bases lay between the germline ends. This CDR3 comprises 15 residues. CDR1 and CDR2 (germline): SQVTM, ANQGSEA. The CDR3 loop is CSVETQGKRKAEAFF. The CDR3 DNA sequence: TGCAGCGTTGAGACCCAGGGAAAGAGGAAGGCTGAAGCTTTCTTT.

This clone has just a few counts. The chain combines TRBV18 with TRBJ2-2, with D possibly TRBD1 on 5 matching bases. The germline V and J ends were trimmed by 2 bases and 6 bases, with 7 bases remaining between them. Germline values: CDR1 KGHSH, CDR2 LQKENI. The CDR3 runs to 13 residues. As DNA, the CDR3 is TGTGCCAGCTCACCAGACAGTTCCGGGGAGCTGTTTTTT. Its translation is CASSPDSSGELFF.

This clone was observed a few times. This chain joins TRBV7-6 and TRBJ2-1; 13 nucleotides match TRBD2. V lost 0 bases and J lost 10; bases outside the gene matches: 3. The CDR3 runs to 15 residues. Germline V gene data show CDR1 as SGHVS and CDR2 as FNYEAQ. The chain's CDR3 is CASSLAPGLAGEQFF. DNA for the CDR3: TGTGCCAGCAGCTTAGCGCCGGGACTAGCGGGAGAGCAGTTCTTC.

The DNA for the CDR3 is TGTGCCAGTAGTATAAGGCGGGGGGGCACAGATACGCAGTATTTT. It yields the protein CASSIRRGGTDTQYF. V gene TRBV19 combines with J gene TRBJ2-3; 8 bases align to TRBD2. The CDR3 has 15 residues. Per germline, CDR1 LNHDA and CDR2 SQIVND (reference sequence). V was pared by 2 bases and J by 1 base, with 2 bases of the junction left unmatched.